This TCR beta chain was identified in a study of technical replicates of blood from a few donors. The CDR3 has 13 amino acids. Germline V gene sequence: CDR1 WNHNN, CDR2 SYGVQD (reference sequence). V lost 6 bases, J lost 2 bases, and 2 bases stayed unmatched. The table came from immunoSEQ multiplex PCR; TCRdb's copy has only in-frame clones and leaves some out. In the table there are about 75,000 clones, about 97% of which are singletons. This sequence was found in a human donor in good health. The gene calls are TRBV10-1 and TRBJ1-2; 8 bases agree with TRBD1. Source material: T cells isolated from PBMCs. This CDR3 is CASSRDRNYGYTF. The CDR3, as DNA: TGCGCCAGCAGCCGGGACAGGAACTATGGCTACACCTTC.